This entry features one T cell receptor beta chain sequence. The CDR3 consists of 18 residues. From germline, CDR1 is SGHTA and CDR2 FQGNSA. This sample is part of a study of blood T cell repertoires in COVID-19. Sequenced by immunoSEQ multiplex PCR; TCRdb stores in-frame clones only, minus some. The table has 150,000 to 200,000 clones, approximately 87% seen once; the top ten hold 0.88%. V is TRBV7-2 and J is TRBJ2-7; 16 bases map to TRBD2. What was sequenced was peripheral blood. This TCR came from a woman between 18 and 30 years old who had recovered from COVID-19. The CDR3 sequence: CASSLTGLAGGTSYEQYV. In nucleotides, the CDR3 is TGTGCCAGCAGCCTCACGGGACTAGCGGGAGGGACTTCCTACGAGCAGTACGTT.